A single sample is the source of the 30 T cell receptor beta chains below, sequenced in a study of early T cells in non-severe SARS-CoV-2 infection. TCRdb passed the 5' RACE reads through MiXCR, listing each CDR3 protein once. Here the sample spans fewer than 65,000 distinct CDR3 sequences, approximately 10% being singletons. The sequences come from whole blood, collected at baseline. The receptors originated from an adult who was a healthcare worker with PCR-confirmed SARS-CoV-2 infection or an uninfected control (not recorded which).

The chain has TRBV19 and TRBJ2-5, with 9 bases matching TRBD1. Germline V gene sequence: CDR1 LNHDA, CDR2 SQIVND (reference sequence). This CDR3 has 15 residues. V lost 1 base and J lost 5; bases outside the gene matches: 5. CDR3 amino acids: CASSIGDRVKETQYF. For the CDR3, the DNA is TGTGCCAGTAGTATAGGGGACAGGGTAAAGGAGACCCAGTACTTC.

This sequence joins TRBV6-5 and TRBJ1-1, with D tentatively TRBD1 (5 bases). The CDR3 runs 13 residues. Germline V gene sequence: CDR1 MNHEY, CDR2 SVGAGI. The germline V and J ends were trimmed by 5 bases and 2 bases, with 9 bases remaining between them. CDR3: CASSPGANTEAFF. DNA of the CDR3: TGTGCCAGCAGTCCCGGGGCCAACACTGAAGCTTTCTTT.

This clonotype was seen at least ten times. V gene TRBV6-1 combines with J gene TRBJ2-2, with 9 positions matching TRBD2. After removal of 7 bases from V and 2 bases from J, the junction contained 5 bases not matched to a gene. In germline, CDR1 is MNHNS, CDR2 SASEGT. The CDR3 runs to 15 residues. The CDR3 protein is CASIYSGRNTGELFF. CDR3 in DNA: TGTGCCAGCATCTATAGCGGGAGAAACACCGGGGAGCTGTTTTTT.

This clonotype has a count of ten or more. The gene calls are TRBV7-9 and TRBJ1-1, with 7 bases matching TRBD1. The germline V gene has CDR1 SEHNR and CDR2 FQNEAQ (reference sequence). V lost 3 bases, J lost 1 base, and 5 bases stayed unmatched. This CDR3 comprises 15 residues. CDR3: CASSFRQGPNTEAFF. In DNA, the CDR3 is TGTGCCAGCAGCTTTCGACAGGGACCGAACACTGAAGCTTTCTTT.

CDR3 DNA: TGCGCCAGCAGTTCCGGGACTAGCGCCACCAAAGAGACCCAGTACTTC. This translates into CASSSGTSATKETQYF. This chain connects TRBV5-1 to TRBJ2-5; 10 bases map to TRBD2. The CDR3 is made up of 16 amino acids. Trimming took 5 bases from V and 3 from J; bases not matched to a gene: 10. Germline V CDR1 and CDR2: SGHRS, YFSETQ.

This clonotype was found many times. The chain uses TRBV5-1 and TRBJ2-3; 9 bases match TRBD2. Germline-derived CDR1 and CDR2 are SGHRS and YFSETQ. Losses at the gene ends were 4 bases for V and 1 base for J; bases not matched to a gene: 10. The CDR3 has 17 amino acids. CDR3 sequence reads: CASSRLAVALGTDTQYF. As DNA, the CDR3 is TGCGCCAGCAGCAGACTAGCGGTAGCTTTGGGCACAGATACGCAGTATTTT.

This chain connects TRBV7-9 to TRBJ2-3; a weak D match, TRBD2 (5 bases). The CDR3 loop spans 14 amino acids. Germline-derived CDR1 and CDR2 are SEHNR and FQNEAQ (reference sequence). The germline V and J ends were trimmed by 5 bases and 6 bases, with 15 bases remaining between them. CDR3: CASSPAEPPDTQYF. In nucleotides, the CDR3 is TGTGCCAGCAGCCCAGCGGAGCCGCCGGATACGCAGTATTTT.

The rearrangement links TRBV4-1 to TRBJ2-1, with TRBD2 as a possible D gene (6 bases). CDR1 is MGHRA, CDR2 YSYEKL, per germline. The CDR3 is made up of 16 amino acids. The V gene lost 1 base and the J gene lost 4 bases, with 14 bases spanning the gap. This chain's CDR3 is CASSQVFRGAYNEQFF. Here the CDR3 DNA reads TGCGCCAGCAGCCAAGTCTTCCGCGGGGCTTACAATGAGCAGTTCTTC.

The sample holds many counts of this clonotype. The chain uses TRBV6-6 and TRBJ2-7; the match to TRBD1 covers 8 bases. The germline CDR1 and CDR2 sequences are MNHNY and SVGAGI (reference sequence). The CDR3 totals 15 residues. The trim removed 5 bases at V and 7 bases at J, leaving 13 bases unmatched. CDR3 amino acids: CASSPVDRGRREQYF. Here the CDR3 DNA reads TGTGCCAGCAGTCCCGTCGACAGGGGCCGTCGGGAGCAGTACTTC.

This clonotype was counted between two and nine times. The V gene is TRBV12-3 or TRBV12-4, the J gene TRBJ2-3; a weak D match, TRBD1 (5 bases). The CDR3 covers 13 residues. With 6 bases removed from V and 2 bases from J, the gap between germline ends came to 9 bases. CDR3 bases: TGTGCCAGCAGCTGGGGCCCCACAGATACGCAGTATTTT. This translates into CASSWGPTDTQYF.

The chain is built from TRBV11-2 and TRBJ2-7; the D is unclear. The CDR3 loop spans 13 amino acids. Germline V gene sequence: CDR1 SGHAT, CDR2 FQNNGV. V lost 2 bases and J lost 2, with 7 bases in between. The CDR3 coding sequence is TGTGCCAGCAGCTTAAACCCGGCCTACGAGCAGTACTTC. Its translation is CASSLNPAYEQYF.

This clonotype came up a few times. The chain couples TRBV5-1 to TRBJ1-6; no reliable D call. With 4 bases removed from V and 10 bases from J, the gap between germline ends came to 15 bases. Germline CDR1 reads SGHRS; CDR2 reads YFSETQ. The CDR3 totals 14 residues. The CDR3 loop reads CASSLGPEESPLHF. CDR3 nucleotides: TGCGCCAGCAGCCTGGGCCCCGAGGAATCACCCCTCCACTTT.

This clonotype was detected ten times or more. The genes are TRBV3-1 and TRBJ2-3; no firm D call. The germline V gene encodes CDR1 LGHDT and CDR2 YNNKEL (reference sequence). With 4 bases removed from V and 3 bases from J, the gap between germline ends came to 14 bases. The CDR3 is made up of 15 amino acids. CDR3 region: CASSPSNRATDTQYF. For the CDR3, the DNA is TGTGCCAGCAGCCCCAGCAATAGGGCAACAGATACGCAGTATTTT.

This clonotype turned up a few times. This chain joins TRBV12-3 or TRBV12-4 and TRBJ1-1; unclear D gene. The CDR3 has 13 residues. V was clipped by 4 bases and J by 3 bases, with 9 bases between them. CDR3 amino acids: CASSSPKHTEAFF. The CDR3 region has the DNA TGTGCCAGCAGTTCTCCAAAACACACTGAAGCTTTCTTT.

The rearrangement links TRBV7-8 to TRBJ2-7; no clear D gene. V lost 2 bases and J lost 0, with 11 bases in between. The CDR3 contains 15 residues. Germline V gene data show CDR1 as SGHVS and CDR2 as FQNEAQ. CDR3 region: CASSLRSLDSYEQYF. The CDR3 DNA follows: TGTGCCAGCAGCTTACGGTCCCTGGACTCCTACGAGCAGTACTTC.

The chain couples TRBV14 to TRBJ1-3; TRBD1 agrees at 8 bases. The V gene's germline CDR1 is SGHDN and CDR2 FVKESK. CDR3 length: 16 residues. Trimming took 0 bases from V and 2 from J; bases not matched to a gene: 3. CDR3 amino acids: CASSQEQGATGNTIYF. Here the CDR3 DNA reads TGTGCCAGCAGCCAAGAGCAGGGGGCGACTGGAAACACCATATATTTT. The variable domain in full, with the rest retrieved from reference TRBV14 and TRBJ1-3, is EAGVTQFPSHSVIEKGQTVTLRCDPISGHDNLYWYRRVMGKEIKFLLHFVKESKQDESGMPNNRFLAERTGGTYSTLKVQPAELEDSGVYFCASSQEQGATGNTIYFGEGSWLTVV.

This chain connects TRBV20-1 to TRBJ1-1; the D is unclear. Germline CDR1 and CDR2: DFQATT and SNEGSKA (reference sequence). The CDR3 is made up of 15 amino acids. Trimming removed 3 bases from V and 7 bases from J, with 21 bases in between. Here the CDR3 reads CSARSVREPVIEAFF. The CDR3 DNA is TGCAGTGCTAGGAGCGTCCGGGAACCTGTGATTGAAGCTTTCTTT.

This clonotype was detected only a few times. V and J are TRBV12-3 or TRBV12-4 and TRBJ2-5; D is possibly TRBD1 or TRBD2 (5 bases each). The ends were cut back, 7 bases at V and 7 bases at J, with 13 bases in the middle. The CDR3 extends over 12 amino acids. Written as DNA, the CDR3 is TGTGCCAGCACCACAGGACTTGGGACCCAGTACTTC. This encodes CASTTGLGTQYF.

Many counts were recorded for this clonotype. The chain employs TRBV6-6 and TRBJ2-7, with TRBD1 identical over 7 bases. The CDR3 extends over 13 amino acids. V was clipped by 4 bases and J by 7 bases; unmatched bases: 7. In germline, CDR1 is MNHNY, CDR2 SVGAGI (reference sequence). This chain's CDR3 is CASSSQQGTEQYF. CDR3 bases: TGTGCCAGCAGTTCCCAACAGGGGACGGAGCAGTACTTC.

This clonotype occurred many times. V is TRBV5-4 and J is TRBJ2-1; 8 nucleotides agree with TRBD1. V trimming: 0 bases; J trimming: 2 bases; junction bases outside the gene matches: 1. Per germline, CDR1 SGHNT and CDR2 YYREEE (reference sequence). The CDR3 length is 15 residues. In DNA form, the CDR3 reads TGTGCCAGCAGCTTGGGGACAGGGACCTACAATGAGCAGTTCTTC. Amino acid sequence: CASSLGTGTYNEQFF.

The table lists this clonotype with a few counts. This chain links TRBV29-1 with TRBJ2-2; TRBD1 matches 7 bases. The V gene's germline CDR1 is SQVTM and CDR2 ANQGSEA. The CDR3 has 15 amino acids. Trimming took 7 bases from V and 0 from J; bases not matched to a gene: 8. CDR3 region: CSAQRTGSNTGELFF. The CDR3 DNA reads as TGCAGCGCACAGCGGACAGGATCGAACACCGGGGAGCTGTTTTTT.

This clonotype was found a few times. The V call is TRBV3-1, the J call TRBJ2-7; 7 bases line up with TRBD2. CDR1 and CDR2 (germline): LGHDT, YNNKEL (reference sequence). V was clipped by 1 base and J by 3 bases; unmatched bases: 3. The CDR3 length is 14 residues. CDR3 region: CASSQGWEGYEQYF. CDR3 bases: TGTGCCAGCAGCCAAGGTTGGGAGGGCTACGAGCAGTACTTC.

The genes are TRBV7-9 and TRBJ2-3; possible D gene TRBD1, 5 bases. Per germline, CDR1 SEHNR and CDR2 FQNEAQ (reference sequence). The CDR3 has 14 residues. V shed 5 bases and J shed 2 bases, with 11 bases lying between them. The CDR3 region is CASSPPRDTDTQYF. Here the CDR3 DNA reads TGTGCCAGCAGCCCCCCCAGGGACACAGATACGCAGTATTTT.

This clonotype was detected many times. The chain employs TRBV20-1 and TRBJ1-6; 9 bases fit TRBD1. Germline CDR1 and CDR2: DFQATT and SNEGSKA (reference sequence). The CDR3 is 14 amino acids. J gave up 8 bases and V 5 bases, and 7 bases lay outside the gene matches. As DNA, the CDR3 is TGCAGTGCTGGCGGACAGGGGAGGCATTCACCCCTCCACTTT. Its protein is CSAGGQGRHSPLHF.

The table lists this clonotype with many counts. V is TRBV27 and J is TRBJ2-7; a possible D gene is TRBD1 (6 bases). V lost 5 bases and J 1 base, leaving 12 bases between the germline ends. Germline V gives CDR1 MNHEY, CDR2 SMNVEV (reference sequence). This CDR3 has 14 amino acids. CDR3 residues: CASSRNRVSYEQYF. The CDR3 bases are TGTGCCAGCAGTCGAAACAGGGTATCCTACGAGCAGTACTTC.

The genes are TRBV12-3 or TRBV12-4 and TRBJ1-1; the match to TRBD1 covers 7 bases. The trim removed 5 bases at V and 8 bases at J, leaving 8 bases unmatched. The CDR3 totals 13 residues. This chain's CDR3 is CASSKQGIGEAFF. DNA for the CDR3: TGTGCCAGCAGTAAACAGGGGATAGGAGAAGCTTTCTTT.

J is TRBJ1-6 and V is TRBV6-5; TRBD1 is a possible D gene (5 bases). The CDR3 runs to 16 residues. Between the trimmed V and J ends, which lost 5 bases and 2 bases, there was a span of 13 bases. CDR1 is MNHEY, CDR2 SVGAGI, per germline. The CDR3 DNA is TGTGCCAGCAGTACAACCGGGACGGCCTATAATTCACCCCTCCACTTT. It is translated as CASSTTGTAYNSPLHF.

CDR3 DNA: TGTGCCAGCAGCCAAACAGTCACAGATACGCAGTATTTT. Translating gives CASSQTVTDTQYF. The J gene is TRBJ2-3, the V gene TRBV3-1, with unresolved D. The V and J ends lost 2 bases and 2 bases respectively, with 5 bases between them. CDR3 size: 13 residues. CDR1 and CDR2 (germline): LGHDT, YNNKEL (reference sequence).

This chain joins TRBV7-8 and TRBJ2-7; 8 nucleotides line up with TRBD1. V dropped 2 bases and J dropped 0; count of bases not matched to a gene: 6. The CDR3 runs 16 residues. Germline CDR1 SGHVS, CDR2 FQNEAQ. The CDR3 loop is CASSLSRTGSSYEQYF. The CDR3 nucleotides read TGTGCCAGCAGCTTATCCCGGACAGGGAGCTCCTACGAGCAGTACTTC.

A few counts support this clonotype. V usage is TRBV6-5 and J usage is TRBJ2-1; D is possibly TRBD2 (6 bases). The CDR3 runs to 16 residues. CDR1 is MNHEY, CDR2 SVGAGI, per germline. Trimming removed 4 bases from V and 0 bases from J, with 13 bases in between. For the CDR3, the DNA is TGTGCCAGCAGTTCTGGGGGGTTAAGCTCCTACAATGAGCAGTTCTTC. It codes for CASSSGGLSSYNEQFF.